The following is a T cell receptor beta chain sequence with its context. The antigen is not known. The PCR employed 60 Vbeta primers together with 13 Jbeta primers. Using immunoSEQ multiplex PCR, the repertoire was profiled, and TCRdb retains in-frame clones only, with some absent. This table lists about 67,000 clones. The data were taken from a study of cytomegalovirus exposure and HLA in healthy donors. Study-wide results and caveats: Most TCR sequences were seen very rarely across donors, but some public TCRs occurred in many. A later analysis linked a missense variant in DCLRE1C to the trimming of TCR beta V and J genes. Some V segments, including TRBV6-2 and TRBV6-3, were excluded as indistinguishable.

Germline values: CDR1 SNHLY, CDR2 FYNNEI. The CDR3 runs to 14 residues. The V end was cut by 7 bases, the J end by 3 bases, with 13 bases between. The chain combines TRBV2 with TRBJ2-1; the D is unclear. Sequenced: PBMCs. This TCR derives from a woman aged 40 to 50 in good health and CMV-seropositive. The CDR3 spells CASILHGGYNEQFF. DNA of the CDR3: TGTGCCAGCATTCTCCACGGCGGCTACAATGAGCAGTTCTTC.